The clone carrying this T cell receptor (beta chain) was found a few times. Its target is unknown. In the PCR, 60 Vbeta and 13 Jbeta primers were used. Methods used by the authors: Per a later analysis, the number of unique TCR beta chains was some 82 million, of which roughly 9.9 million were shared. Sequenced by immunoSEQ multiplex PCR; TCRdb stores in-frame clones only, minus some. V and J calls and clone size are given by that table; D and trimming were obtained from the DNA. Here the sample spans around 300,000 clones, around 65% being singletons. The CDR3 has 15 amino acids. CDR1 and CDR2 from the germline V gene are ENHRY and SYGVKD. Deletions cut 2 bases from V and 7 bases from J, with 17 bases between. The sample is drawn from a study of cytomegalovirus exposure and HLA in healthy donors. Study-wide findings and caveats: Using the classifier, cytomegalovirus status was reportedly diagnosed with high specificity and sensitivity. Later on, an analysis showed TCR association rates differing by HLA locus, with DRB1 the most and HLA-C the fewest. In vitro testing confirmed a few CMV-associated chains as specific for CMV antigens.

Sequencing used PBMCs. This sequence originates from a female donor in good health and CMV-seronegative. The V call is TRBV10-3, the J call TRBJ1-2, with a weak D call TRBD1 (5 bases). CDR3 loop: CAISEPDTRVGGYTF. DNA for the CDR3: TGTGCCATCAGTGAGCCGGACACTCGTGTTGGTGGCTACACCTTC.